This T cell receptor (beta chain) was documented in a study of T cells expressing NK-cell markers. Study summary: Obtained from sorted CD3+CD56+NKG2C+, CD3+CD56+NKG2C- and CD3+CD56-NKG2C+ T cells were the TCR beta repertoires.

TCRdb reworked the 5' RACE reads into one entry per CDR3 protein, no DNA. The sample table sets out hundreds of thousands of distinct CDR3 sequences. On this clonotype itself: The target antigen is unknown.

The germline V gene encodes CDR1 MNHEY and CDR2 SVGAGI. This CDR3 has 14 residues. Findings and caveats of the study: Questions lingered over whether expanded NKG2C+ T cell clones were HCMV-specific. Roughly 6 donors showed dominant NKG2C+ clonotypes comprising about 1.0-7.5% of their CD8+ T cells. Topping the CD3+CD56-NKG2C+ fraction as well were these clonotypes, in a few donors.

The source material was blood T cells: a sorted CD56 or NKG2C T cell subset, CD4+ or CD8+ T cells, or bulk PBMC T cells (not recorded which). The genes are TRBV6-5 and TRBJ2-3. This TCR was recovered from a man between 18 and 29 years old in good health. The CDR3 here is CASSYSDGADTQYF.